A selection of T cell receptor beta chains follows, all from one sample in a study of neurological immune-mediated disorders. MiXCR, applied by TCRdb to the 5' RACE reads, yields one record per CDR3 protein. The data show about 58,000 distinct CDR3 sequences, around 4% seen once. The sequenced sample was PBMCs. The receptors were gathered from a young man with multiple sclerosis. Each CDR3 is given with its conserved first and last residue. Fields, in order: J gene, D gene, clone size, V gene, CDR3 protein, CDR3 DNA. D genes are given only for firm matches. Clone size is given for some rows only: seen once, a few or many times, or a class if the clone is expanded.

>TRBJ2-7|.|many|TRBV3-1
CASSHSYEQYF
TGTGCCAGCAGCCACTCCTACGAGCAGTACTTC
>TRBJ2-1|TRBD2|many|TRBV19
CASSPTSGRYGGQFF
TGTGCCAGTAGCCCGACTAGCGGGAGGTATGGAGGGCAGTTCTTC
>TRBJ1-2|TRBD1|many|TRBV5-1
CASSLTGTGASGYTF
TGCGCCAGCAGCTTAACCGGGACAGGGGCGTCGGGCTACACCTTC
>TRBJ1-6|TRBD1|many|TRBV25-1
CASSGRGQGSPLNF
TGTGCCAGCAGTGGTCGGGGACAGGGGTCACCCCTCAACTTT
>TRBJ1-4|.|few|TRBV28
CASSRTGKHEKLFF
TGTGCCAGCAGTAGGACCGGAAAGCATGAAAAACTGTTTTTT
>TRBJ2-1|.|many|TRBV15
CATSRDLTSSYNEQFF
TGTGCCACCAGCAGAGATCTAACAAGCTCCTACAATGAGCAGTTCTTC
>TRBJ1-4|.|many|TRBV7-2
CASSLAWERAPKLFF
TGTGCCAGCAGCTTAGCGTGGGAAAGGGCCCCCAAACTGTTTTTT
>TRBJ1-6|.|many|TRBV3-1
CASSLLEGSPLHF
TGTGCCAGCAGCCTCCTCGAGGGTTCACCCCTCCACTTT
>TRBJ2-1|TRBD1|many|TRBV3-1
CASSHSDRNNEQFF
TGTGCCAGCAGCCACTCGGACAGGAACAATGAGCAGTTCTTC
>TRBJ2-1|.|many|TRBV27
CASSSFHYSEDNEQFF
TGTGCCAGCAGTTCCTTCCACTACTCGGAGGACAATGAGCAGTTCTTC
>TRBJ2-1|TRBD2|many|TRBV6-6
CASSRTSGNYNEQFF
TGTGCCAGCAGCCGAACTAGCGGAAACTACAATGAGCAGTTCTTC
>TRBJ2-3|TRBD1|many|TRBV20-1
CSARGDRVRSTDTQYF
TGCAGTGCTAGAGGGGACAGGGTTAGAAGCACAGATACGCAGTATTTT
>TRBJ2-1|TRBD2|many|TRBV5-1
CASSPQAGGGYNEQFF
TGCGCCAGCAGCCCCCAAGCGGGGGGAGGCTACAATGAGCAGTTCTTC
>TRBJ2-7|.|many|TRBV20-1
CSARGQGYYEQYF
TGCAGTGCTAGAGGGCAGGGTTACTACGAGCAGTACTTC
>TRBJ1-2|.|many|TRBV12-3/TRBV12-4
CASSPTDLGFPRGGYGYTF
TGTGCCAGCAGCCCTACGGATTTGGGGTTCCCCCGGGGTGGCTATGGCTACACCTTC
>TRBJ2-1|.|many|TRBV3-1
CASSLFPGESPYNEQFF
TGTGCCAGCAGCCTGTTTCCGGGAGAAAGCCCCTACAATGAGCAGTTCTTC
>TRBJ2-5|TRBD2|many|TRBV27
CASSLRGPGLAEETQYF
TGTGCCAGCAGTCTTAGGGGACCGGGACTAGCGGAAGAGACCCAGTACTTC
>TRBJ2-2|.|medium-sized|TRBV5-1
CASSLGQGNTGELFF
TGCGCCAGCAGCTTGGGTCAGGGGAACACCGGGGAGCTGTTTTTT
>TRBJ2-7|TRBD2|many|TRBV12-3/TRBV12-4
CASSQGLAGLYEQYF
TGTGCCAGCAGTCAAGGACTAGCGGGCCTCTACGAGCAGTACTTC
>TRBJ2-5|.|many|TRBV9
CASSDSGQGGETQYF
TGTGCCAGCAGCGACTCGGGGCAGGGAGGAGAGACCCAGTACTTC
>TRBJ1-3|TRBD1|.|TRBV5-1
CASSFGQGGDTIYF
TGCGCCAGCAGCTTCGGACAGGGCGGGGACACCATATATTTT
>TRBJ2-1|TRBD1|many|TRBV7-9
CASSLGDRELYNEQFF
TGTGCCAGCAGCTTAGGAGACAGGGAGCTTTACAATGAGCAGTTCTTC
>TRBJ1-5|TRBD1|many|TRBV5-1
CASSLEGALQPQHF
TGCGCCAGCAGCTTGGAGGGGGCTTTGCAGCCCCAGCATTTT
>TRBJ2-1|.|many|TRBV15
CATSGGWDGNEQFF
TGTGCCACCAGCGGAGGGTGGGACGGCAATGAGCAGTTCTTC
>TRBJ1-1|.|many|TRBV30
CAWSVGGYSEAFF
TGTGCCTGGAGTGTAGGGGGGTATAGTGAAGCTTTCTTT
>TRBJ2-5|.|.|TRBV5-6
CASSWERQQETQYF
TGTGCCAGCAGTTGGGAGAGACAGCAAGAGACCCAGTACTTC
>TRBJ1-2|.|many|TRBV9
CASSVGMESTNYGYTF
TGTGCCAGCAGCGTAGGGATGGAATCGACTAACTATGGCTACACCTTC
>TRBJ2-5|TRBD2|many|TRBV4-1
CASSHTTSGGGETQYF
TGCGCCAGCAGCCATACCACTAGCGGGGGAGGAGAGACCCAGTACTTC
>TRBJ2-7|.|.|TRBV27
CASSPTLSRVHEQYF
TGTGCCAGCAGTCCCACGCTCTCCAGGGTCCACGAGCAGTACTTC
>TRBJ1-4|.|many|TRBV7-9
CASSLAAATNEKLFF
TGTGCCAGCAGCTTAGCAGCTGCAACTAATGAAAAACTGTTTTTT
>TRBJ1-1|TRBD1|many|TRBV13
CASSSPATGYTEAFF
TGTGCCAGCAGCTCTCCGGCGACAGGGTACACTGAAGCTTTCTTT
>TRBJ1-2|TRBD1|many|TRBV20-1
CSASRTGGRGGYTF
TGCAGTGCTAGTCGGACAGGGGGCCGGGGTGGCTACACCTTC
>TRBJ2-6|.|many|TRBV7-3
CASSLDRLAGANVLTF
TGTGCCAGCAGCTTAGACAGGCTGGCAGGGGCCAACGTCCTGACTTTC
>TRBJ2-7|.|many|TRBV29-1
CSVETGQTSSYEQYF
TGCAGCGTGGAAACCGGACAGACGAGTTCCTACGAGCAGTACTTC
>TRBJ1-2|.|many|TRBV9
CASSHQSDGYTF
TGTGCCAGCTCCCACCAGAGCGATGGCTACACCTTC
>TRBJ1-6|TRBD1|few|TRBV7-9
CASSYGQGGSPLNF
TGTGCCAGCAGTTATGGACAGGGAGGCTCACCCCTCAACTTT
>TRBJ1-4|.|.|TRBV27
CASSFIRAPNDKLFF
TGTGCCAGCAGTTTTATCAGGGCTCCTAATGACAAACTGTTTTTT
>TRBJ2-3|.|many|TRBV12-3/TRBV12-4
CASSPAGPSSTQYF
TGTGCCAGCAGCCCCGCGGGACCGTCCTCTACGCAGTATTTT
>TRBJ1-1|.|many|TRBV20-1
CSAPDRNTEAFF
TGCAGTGCCCCCGACAGGAACACTGAAGCTTTCTTT
>TRBJ1-2|.|many|TRBV5-1
CASSLRSRDHGYTF
TGCGCCAGCAGCTTGCGATCCAGGGACCATGGCTACACCTTC
>TRBJ2-1|TRBD2|many|TRBV4-1
CASSQVTTSGSGGQFF
TGCGCCAGCAGCCAAGTTACGACTAGCGGTTCAGGGGGGCAGTTCTTC
>TRBJ2-2|.|few|TRBV7-8
CASSLGPTNTGELFF
TGTGCCAGCAGCTTAGGACCGACGAACACCGGGGAGCTGTTTTTT
>TRBJ2-2|TRBD1|many|TRBV10-2
CASRGDRYTGELFF
TGCGCCAGCAGAGGGGACAGATACACCGGGGAGCTGTTTTTT
>TRBJ2-3|.|many|TRBV20-1
CSAKPGPGTDTQYF
TGCAGTGCTAAACCTGGGCCAGGCACAGATACGCAGTATTTT
>TRBJ1-2|.|many|TRBV7-9
CASSLARASANYGYTF
TGTGCCAGCAGCTTAGCACGGGCCAGTGCTAACTATGGCTACACCTTC
>TRBJ2-1|TRBD1|many|TRBV20-1
CSARGSGQGAYNEQFF
TGCAGTGCTAGAGGTTCAGGACAGGGGGCGTACAATGAGCAGTTCTTC
>TRBJ1-1|.|many|TRBV5-1
CASSFGSGRMNTEAFF
TGCGCCAGCAGCTTTGGGAGTGGACGGATGAACACTGAAGCTTTCTTT
>TRBJ2-1|TRBD2|.|TRBV9
CASTSGAGSYNEQFF
TGTGCCAGCACCTCGGGAGCGGGGTCCTACAATGAGCAGTTCTTC
>TRBJ2-2|.|many|TRBV4-1
CASSQGAATGELFF
TGCGCCAGCAGCCAAGGGGCAGCCACCGGGGAGCTGTTTTTT
>TRBJ1-1|.|many|TRBV7-2
CASSLVGGMSTEAFF
TGTGCCAGCAGCTTAGTCGGCGGGATGAGTACTGAAGCTTTCTTT
>TRBJ2-7|TRBD2|many|TRBV20-1
CSALFPTSGVFYEQYF
TGCAGTGCTCTCTTCCCGACTAGCGGGGTCTTCTACGAGCAGTACTTC
>TRBJ1-2|.|many|TRBV20-1
CSARAPGGDYGYTF
TGCAGTGCTAGAGCCCCGGGGGGCGACTATGGCTACACCTTC
>TRBJ2-7|TRBD2|many|TRBV29-1
CSVLAGVLYEQYF
TGCAGCGTTCTAGCGGGAGTTCTCTACGAGCAGTACTTC
>TRBJ2-2|.|many|TRBV12-3/TRBV12-4
CASLLGGATGELFF
TGTGCCAGTCTACTGGGGGGGGCGACCGGGGAGCTGTTTTTT
>TRBJ2-7|TRBD1|many|TRBV12-3/TRBV12-4
CASSFFQGAGSSSYEQYF
TGTGCCAGCAGTTTTTTTCAGGGGGCGGGATCGAGCTCCTACGAGCAGTACTTC
>TRBJ2-5|TRBD1|many|TRBV12-3/TRBV12-4
CASTPGQGVETQYF
TGTGCCAGCACCCCGGGACAGGGAGTAGAGACCCAGTACTTC
>TRBJ2-7|.|.|TRBV3-1
CASSQDLWEQYF
TGTGCCAGCAGCCAAGATCTGTGGGAGCAGTACTTC
>TRBJ2-7|.|many|TRBV27
CASSSDTYTYEQYF
TGTGCCAGCAGTTCGGACACTTATACCTACGAGCAGTACTTC
>TRBJ2-3|.|many|TRBV20-1
CSAVPSGPYTQYF
TGCAGTGCGGTTCCCTCGGGGCCTTATACGCAGTATTTT